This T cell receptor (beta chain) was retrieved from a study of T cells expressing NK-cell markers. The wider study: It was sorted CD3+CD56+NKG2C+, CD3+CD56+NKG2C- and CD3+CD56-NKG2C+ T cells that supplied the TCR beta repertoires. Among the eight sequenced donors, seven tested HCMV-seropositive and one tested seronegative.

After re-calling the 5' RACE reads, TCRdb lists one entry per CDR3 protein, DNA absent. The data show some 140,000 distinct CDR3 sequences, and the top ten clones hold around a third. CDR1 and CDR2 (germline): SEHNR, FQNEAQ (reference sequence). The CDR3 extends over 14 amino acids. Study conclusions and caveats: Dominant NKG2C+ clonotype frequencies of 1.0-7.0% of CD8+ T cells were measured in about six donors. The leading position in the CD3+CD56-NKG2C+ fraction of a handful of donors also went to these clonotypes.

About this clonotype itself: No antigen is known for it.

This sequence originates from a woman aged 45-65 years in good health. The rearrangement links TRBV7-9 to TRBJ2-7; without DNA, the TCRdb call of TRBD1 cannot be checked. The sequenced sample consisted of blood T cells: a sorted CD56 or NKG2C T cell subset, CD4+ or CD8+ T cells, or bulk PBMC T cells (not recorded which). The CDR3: CASSPAGDIYEQYF.